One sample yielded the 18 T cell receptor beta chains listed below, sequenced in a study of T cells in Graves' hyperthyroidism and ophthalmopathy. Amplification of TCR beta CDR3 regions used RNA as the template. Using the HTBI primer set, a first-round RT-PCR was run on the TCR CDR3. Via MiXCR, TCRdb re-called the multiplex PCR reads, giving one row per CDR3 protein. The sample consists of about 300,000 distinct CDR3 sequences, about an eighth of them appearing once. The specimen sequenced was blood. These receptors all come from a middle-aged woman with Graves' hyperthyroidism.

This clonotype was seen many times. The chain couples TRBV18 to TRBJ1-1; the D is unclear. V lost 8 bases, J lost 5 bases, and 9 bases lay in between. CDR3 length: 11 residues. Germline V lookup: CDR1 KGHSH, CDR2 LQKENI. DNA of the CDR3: TGTGCCAGCGATCGAGGGACTGAAGCTTTCTTT. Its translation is CASDRGTEAFF.

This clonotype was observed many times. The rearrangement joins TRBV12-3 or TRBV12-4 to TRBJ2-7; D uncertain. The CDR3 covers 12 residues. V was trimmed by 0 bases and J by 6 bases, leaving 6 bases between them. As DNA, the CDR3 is TGTGCCAGCAGTTTAGCCGGCTCCGAGCAGTACTTC. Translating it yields CASSLAGSEQYF.

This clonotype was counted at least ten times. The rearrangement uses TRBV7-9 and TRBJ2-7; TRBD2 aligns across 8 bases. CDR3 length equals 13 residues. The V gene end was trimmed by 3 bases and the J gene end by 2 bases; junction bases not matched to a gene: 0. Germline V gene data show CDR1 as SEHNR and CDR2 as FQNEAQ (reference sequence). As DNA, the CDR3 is TGTGCCAGCAGCTTGACTAGCGCCTACGAGCAGTACTTC. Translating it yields CASSLTSAYEQYF.

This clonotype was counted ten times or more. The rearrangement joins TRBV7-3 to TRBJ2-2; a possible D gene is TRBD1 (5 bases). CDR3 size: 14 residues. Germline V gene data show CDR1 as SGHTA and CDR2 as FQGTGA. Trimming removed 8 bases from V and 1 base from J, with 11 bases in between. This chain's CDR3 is CASGSGLNTGELFF. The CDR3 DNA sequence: TGTGCCAGCGGGTCAGGGCTGAACACCGGGGAGCTGTTTTTT.

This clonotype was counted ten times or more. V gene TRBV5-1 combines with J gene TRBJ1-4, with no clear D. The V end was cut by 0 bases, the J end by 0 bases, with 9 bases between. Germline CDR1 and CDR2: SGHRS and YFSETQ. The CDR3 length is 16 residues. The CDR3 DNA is TGCGCCAGCAGCTTGGGAGTTTTTGCAACTAATGAAAAACTGTTTTTT. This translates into CASSLGVFATNEKLFF.

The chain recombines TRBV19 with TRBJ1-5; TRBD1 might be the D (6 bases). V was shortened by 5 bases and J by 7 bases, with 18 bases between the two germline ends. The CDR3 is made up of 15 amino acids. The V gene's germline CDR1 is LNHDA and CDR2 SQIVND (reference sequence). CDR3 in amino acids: CASSWGQGRGQPQHF. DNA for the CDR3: TGTGCCAGTAGTTGGGGGCAGGGAAGGGGGCAGCCCCAGCATTTT.

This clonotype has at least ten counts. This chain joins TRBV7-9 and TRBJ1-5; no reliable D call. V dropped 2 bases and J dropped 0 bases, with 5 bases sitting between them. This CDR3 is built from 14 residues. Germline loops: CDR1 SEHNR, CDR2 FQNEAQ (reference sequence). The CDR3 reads CASSLTNSNQPQHF. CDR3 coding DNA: TGTGCCAGCAGCTTAACTAATAGCAATCAGCCCCAGCATTTT.

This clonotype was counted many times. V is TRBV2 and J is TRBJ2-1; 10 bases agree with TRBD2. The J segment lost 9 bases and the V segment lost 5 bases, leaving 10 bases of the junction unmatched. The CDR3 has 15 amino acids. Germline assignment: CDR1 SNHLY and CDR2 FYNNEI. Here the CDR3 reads CASSRRGAGGLEQFF. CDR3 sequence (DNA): TGTGCCAGCAGTCGCCGGGGAGCGGGAGGGCTTGAGCAGTTCTTC.

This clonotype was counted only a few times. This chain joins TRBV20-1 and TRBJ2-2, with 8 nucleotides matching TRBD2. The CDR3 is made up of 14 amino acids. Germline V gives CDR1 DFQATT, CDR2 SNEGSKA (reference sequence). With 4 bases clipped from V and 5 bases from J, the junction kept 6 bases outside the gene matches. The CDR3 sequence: CSAIAGGSTGELFF. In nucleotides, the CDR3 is TGCAGTGCTATCGCGGGAGGTAGTACCGGGGAGCTGTTTTTT.

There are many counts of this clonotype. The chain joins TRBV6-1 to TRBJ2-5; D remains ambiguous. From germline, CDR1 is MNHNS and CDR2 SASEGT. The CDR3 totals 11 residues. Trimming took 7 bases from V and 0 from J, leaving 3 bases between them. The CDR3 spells CASIYQETQYF. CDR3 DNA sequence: TGTGCCAGCATATACCAAGAGACCCAGTACTTC.

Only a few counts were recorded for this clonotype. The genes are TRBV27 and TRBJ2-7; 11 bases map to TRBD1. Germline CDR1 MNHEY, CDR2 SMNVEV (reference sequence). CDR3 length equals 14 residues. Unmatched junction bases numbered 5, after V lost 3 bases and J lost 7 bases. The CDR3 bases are TGTGCCAGCAGTTTGTGGACAGGGGGCAGAGAGCAGTACTTC. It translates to CASSLWTGGREQYF.

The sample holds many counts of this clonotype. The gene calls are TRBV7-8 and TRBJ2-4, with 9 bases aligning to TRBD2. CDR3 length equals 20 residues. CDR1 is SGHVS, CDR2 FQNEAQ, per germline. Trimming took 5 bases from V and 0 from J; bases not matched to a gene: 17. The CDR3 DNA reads TGTGCCAGCAGCGGAAGCCGACTAGCGGAGTCGACACTAGCCAAAAACATTCAGTACTTC. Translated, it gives CASSGSRLAESTLAKNIQYF.

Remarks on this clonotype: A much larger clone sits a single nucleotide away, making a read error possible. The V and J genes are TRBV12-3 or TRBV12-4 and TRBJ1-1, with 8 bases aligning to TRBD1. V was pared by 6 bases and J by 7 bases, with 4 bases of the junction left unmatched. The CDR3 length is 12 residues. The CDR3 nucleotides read TGTGCCAGCAGCTCCGGGACAGGTGAAGCTTTCTTT. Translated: CASSSGTGEAFF.

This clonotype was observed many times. The CDR3 nucleotides read TGTGCCATCAGTCGTGGGGGCGCGGGCACTGAAGCTTTCTTT. Translating gives CAISRGGAGTEAFF. The rearrangement links TRBV10-3 to TRBJ1-1; tentatively, D is TRBD1 (6 bases). The CDR3 has 14 amino acids. The V end was cut by 5 bases, the J end by 4 bases, with 14 bases between. Germline V gene sequence: CDR1 ENHRY, CDR2 SYGVKD.

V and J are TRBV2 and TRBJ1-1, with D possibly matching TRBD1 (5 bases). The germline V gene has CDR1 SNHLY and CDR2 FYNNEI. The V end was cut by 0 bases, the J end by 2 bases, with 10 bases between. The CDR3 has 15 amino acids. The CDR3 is CASSEAPGGNTEAFF. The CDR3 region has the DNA TGTGCCAGCAGTGAAGCTCCGGGGGGAAACACTGAAGCTTTCTTT.

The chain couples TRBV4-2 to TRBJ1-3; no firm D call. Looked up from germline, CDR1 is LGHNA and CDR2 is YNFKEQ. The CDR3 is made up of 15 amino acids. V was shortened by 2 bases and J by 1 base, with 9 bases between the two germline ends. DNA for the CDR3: TGTGCCAGCAGCCAATCAGCCCCTTCTGGAAACACCATATATTTT. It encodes CASSQSAPSGNTIYF.

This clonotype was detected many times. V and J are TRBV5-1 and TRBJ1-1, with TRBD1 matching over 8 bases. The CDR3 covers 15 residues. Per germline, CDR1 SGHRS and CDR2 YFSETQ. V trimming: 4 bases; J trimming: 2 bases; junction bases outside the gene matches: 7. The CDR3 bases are TGCGCCAGCAGCATCCAGGGGGCTCCCAACACTGAAGCTTTCTTT. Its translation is CASSIQGAPNTEAFF.

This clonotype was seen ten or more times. CDR3 DNA sequence: TGTGCCAGCAGTGAAGCGCTGTATAGCGGGAGTGGAAAAAACATTCAGTACTTC. Its translation is CASSEALYSGSGKNIQYF. The chain is built from TRBV6-1 and TRBJ2-4; 9 bases agree with TRBD2. The junction had 10 bases not matched to a gene; V was cut back by 0 bases and J by 4 bases. The CDR3 loop spans 18 amino acids. Germline assignment: CDR1 MNHNS and CDR2 SASEGT.